The 21 T cell receptor beta chains given below trace back to one sample, sequenced in a study of CD8+CD57+ T cells in acquired aplastic anemia. Genomic DNA was employed as the template in profiling TCR beta VDJ and CDR3. TCRdb called the reads again in MiXCR, with one record for every CDR3 protein. The sample carries roughly 100,000 distinct CDR3 sequences, 55% to 75% recorded once. Selection for sequencing was limited to patients who had shown CD8+CD57+ cell expansion by flow cytometry. The sequenced material came from sorted CD4+, CD8+, or CD8+CD57+ T cells (not recorded which) from PBMCs. The receptors come from a human donor with aplastic anemia.

V is TRBV7-9 and J is TRBJ1-1; 7 bases fit TRBD1. Germline CDR1 and CDR2: SEHNR and FQNEAQ (reference sequence). The CDR3 spans 14 residues. V trimming: 0 bases; J trimming: 5 bases; junction bases outside the gene matches: 3. This chain's CDR3 is CASSLARGRTEAFF. In nucleotides, the CDR3 is TGTGCCAGCAGCTTAGCCAGGGGGAGAACTGAAGCTTTCTTT.

The chain joins TRBV24-1 to TRBJ2-1; TRBD1 matches at 8 bases. The germline V gene encodes CDR1 KGHDR and CDR2 SFDVKD. J gave up 9 bases and V 4 bases, and 10 bases lay outside the gene matches. The CDR3 sequence is 15 residues long. The CDR3 coding sequence is TGTGCCACCAGTGACGTAGGACAGGGCAAGGGTGAGCAGTTCTTC. Translation gives CATSDVGQGKGEQFF.

The CDR3 DNA reads as TGTGCCAGTAGTATAACGGGAACTGAAGCTTTCTTT. Its translation is CASSITGTEAFF. The V gene is TRBV19, the J gene TRBJ1-1; D unclear. Germline CDR1 reads LNHDA; CDR2 reads SQIVND (reference sequence). This CDR3 spans 12 amino acids. V dropped 2 bases and J dropped 5 bases, with 6 bases sitting between them.

This chain uses TRBV4-2 with TRBJ2-3; 7 positions agree with TRBD2. The CDR3 is 15 residues long. Germline values: CDR1 LGHNA, CDR2 YNFKEQ. V shed 3 bases and J 5 bases; nucleotides not matched to a gene: 8. This chain's CDR3 is CASSQRPGLKDTQYF. The CDR3 DNA follows: TGTGCCAGCAGCCAGAGACCGGGACTAAAAGATACGCAGTATTTT.

V usage is TRBV2 and J usage is TRBJ2-3; D is unclear. The CDR3 extends over 16 amino acids. In germline, CDR1 is SNHLY, CDR2 FYNNEI. With 0 bases removed from V and 8 bases from J, the gap between germline ends came to 18 bases. CDR3 sequence (DNA): TGTGCCAGCAGTGAAGCGACCTCTTCCCCCCTCGGTACGCAGTATTTT. Its translation: CASSEATSSPLGTQYF.

This clonotype appeared a few times. The chain couples TRBV10-1 to TRBJ2-7; D might be TRBD1 (6 bases). The germline V and J ends were trimmed by 4 bases and 3 bases, with 10 bases remaining between them. CDR3 length: 13 amino acids. The V gene's germline CDR1 is WNHNN and CDR2 SYGVQD (reference sequence). The CDR3 here is CASSGTEIYEQYF. DNA of the CDR3: TGCGCCAGCAGTGGGACAGAAATCTACGAGCAGTACTTC.

The chain has TRBV24-1 and TRBJ2-3, with D possibly being TRBD1 (6 bases). V was pared by 5 bases and J by 4 bases, with 18 bases between. Germline V gives CDR1 KGHDR, CDR2 SFDVKD. This CDR3 has 16 residues. The CDR3 sequence: CATSANRETSPDTQYF. In nucleotides, the CDR3 is TGTGCCACCAGTGCCAACAGGGAGACGAGTCCAGATACGCAGTATTTT.

The chain is built from TRBV19 and TRBJ1-2, with 9 positions matching TRBD1. With V trimmed by 5 bases and J by 4 bases, 8 bases remained unmatched. CDR3 length: 15 amino acids. Germline V gives CDR1 LNHDA, CDR2 SQIVND (reference sequence). DNA of the CDR3: TGTGCCAGTAGTTTCGACAGGGGGACGTCCTATGGCTACACCTTC. This codes for CASSFDRGTSYGYTF.

This chain connects TRBV12-3 or TRBV12-4 to TRBJ2-3; D is unresolved. CDR3 length equals 12 residues. V was clipped by 4 bases and J by 7 bases, with 9 bases between them. CDR3 sequence reads: CASSSMGYTQYF. CDR3 nucleotide sequence: TGTGCCAGCAGTTCCATGGGGTATACGCAGTATTTT.

This sequence joins TRBV7-9 and TRBJ2-7; a weak D match, TRBD2 (5 bases). There are 13 residues in the CDR3. V gave up 6 bases and J gave up 1 base, with 10 bases separating them. The germline gives CDR1 SEHNR, CDR2 FQNEAQ (reference sequence). Here the CDR3 DNA reads TGTGCCAGCAGTAGCTCGGGGTCCTACGAGCAGTACTTC. Amino acids: CASSSSGSYEQYF.

The gene calls are TRBV7-2 and TRBJ1-1; D might be TRBD1 (6 bases). V shed 5 bases and J shed 3 bases, with 10 bases lying between them. CDR3 length equals 13 residues. Germline V gene sequence: CDR1 SGHTA, CDR2 FQGNSA. The CDR3 DNA reads as TGTGCCAGCAGCAAGGGGGAGGACACTGAAGCTTTCTTT. Translated: CASSKGEDTEAFF.

CDR3 sequence reads: CASSLKSGGYNSPLHF. In nucleotides, the CDR3 is TGTGCCAGCAGCTTAAAATCAGGGGGGTATAATTCACCCCTCCACTTT. The rearrangement joins TRBV11-1 to TRBJ1-6; TRBD1 matches at 7 bases. In germline, CDR1 is SGHAT, CDR2 FQDESV (reference sequence). V shed 2 bases, J shed 4 bases, and the junction held 5 bases outside the gene matches. The CDR3 runs to 16 residues.

This chain uses TRBV20-1 with TRBJ1-2; 7 positions match TRBD1. CDR3 size: 12 residues. Germline V gives CDR1 DFQATT, CDR2 SNEGSKA (reference sequence). V lost 5 bases to trimming and J lost 4 bases; unmatched junction nucleotides: 4. The CDR3: CSAGGQLYGYTF. CDR3 DNA: TGCAGTGCTGGGGGACAGCTCTATGGCTACACCTTC.

The rearrangement joins TRBV5-1 to TRBJ2-3; no firm D call. With 6 bases removed from V and 0 bases from J, the gap between germline ends came to 11 bases. The V gene's germline CDR1 is SGHRS and CDR2 YFSETQ. The CDR3 is 14 amino acids. This chain's CDR3 is CASKPGVSTDTQYF. CDR3 bases: TGCGCCAGCAAACCGGGTGTTAGCACAGATACGCAGTATTTT.

This sequence joins TRBV2 and TRBJ2-3; maybe TRBD1 (6 bases). CDR3 length: 15 amino acids. Germline CDR1 reads SNHLY; CDR2 reads FYNNEI. With 6 bases removed from V and 2 bases from J, the gap between germline ends came to 15 bases. The CDR3 coding sequence is TGTGCCAGCAGCCATGCAGGGGACCTCACAGATACGCAGTATTTT. It codes for CASSHAGDLTDTQYF.

V usage is TRBV11-2 and J usage is TRBJ2-3; 9 bases agree with TRBD2. This CDR3 contains 17 residues. Germline V lookup: CDR1 SGHAT, CDR2 FQNNGV. The ends lost 1 base at V and 4 bases at J; junction bases unmatched: 9. The CDR3 loop reads CASSLVVGSGGSDTQYF. The CDR3, as DNA: TGTGCCAGCAGCTTAGTAGTTGGTAGCGGGGGCTCAGATACGCAGTATTTT.

As to this clonotype: The missing conserved phenylalanine or tryptophan at the end of this CDR3 makes a read error likely. J is TRBJ2-7 and V is TRBV20-1; D may be TRBD2 (5 bases). Germline CDR1 and CDR2: DFQATT and SNEGSKA (reference sequence). This CDR3 is 13 amino acids long. V was clipped by 6 bases and J by 1 base, with 13 bases between them. In DNA form, the CDR3 reads TGCAGTGCCCAAGAGGGTCCTTCCTACGAGCAGTACTCC. The encoded protein is CSAQEGPSYEQYS.

The rearrangement uses TRBV20-1 and TRBJ2-7; weak D call: TRBD2 (6 bases). V was pared by 5 bases and J by 3 bases, with 14 bases between. The CDR3 sequence is 13 residues long. Germline V gene lookup returns CDR1 DFQATT and CDR2 SNEGSKA (reference sequence). CDR3 DNA: TGCAGTGCTCCGGGACTCCTGAACTACGAGCAGTACTTC. Encoded protein: CSAPGLLNYEQYF.

The rearrangement links TRBV7-8 to TRBJ2-2, with D possibly matching TRBD2 (6 bases). CDR1 SGHVS and CDR2 FQNEAQ come from the germline V gene. The CDR3 contains 13 residues. Trimming removed 4 bases at V and 6 bases at J, with 9 bases between. The DNA for the CDR3 is TGTGCCAGCAGCTCTTGGGGGGCCGGGGAGCTGTTTTTT. Translation: CASSSWGAGELFF. The variable domain in full, with the rest retrieved from reference TRBV7-8 and TRBJ2-2, is GAGVSQSPRYKVAKRGQDVALRCDPISGHVSLFWYQQALGQGPEFLTYFQNEAQLDKSGLPSDRFFAERPEGSVSTLKIQRTQQEDSAVYLCASSSWGAGELFFGEGSRLTVL.

As to this clonotype: At one end, the junction sequence differs from germline, possibly due to a read error. The V gene is TRBV2, the J gene TRBJ2-7, with 8 bases that match TRBD1. The CDR3 is 14 residues long. From germline, CDR1 is SNHLY and CDR2 FYNNEI. The CDR3 coding sequence is TGCGCCAGCAGCCCCTCCAGGGGGCAGTACGAGCAGTACTTC. Amino acid sequence: CASSPSRGQYEQYF.

The V and J genes are TRBV20-1 and TRBJ1-2; D is possibly TRBD1 (6 bases). The CDR3 runs to 14 residues. Germline CDR1 and CDR2: DFQATT and SNEGSKA (reference sequence). Trimming left V 2 bases short and J 2 bases short, with 12 bases between. The DNA of the CDR3 is TGCAGTGCTAGAAACGGACAGAAAAACTATGGCTACACCTTC. It translates to CSARNGQKNYGYTF.